The entry that follows covers one T cell receptor beta chain sequence. Within the sample, other DNA sequences also encode this same CDR3. This CDR3 spans 14 amino acids. Germline V gives CDR1 SGHAT, CDR2 FQNNGV. Trimming removed 3 bases from V and 4 bases from J; junction bases left unmatched: 2. In terms of age and location, participants ranged from roughly 18 to 90 years and lived in around 22 US areas. Participant-reported clinical history was the basis for cohort assignment. Donors of Cohort 3 who recovered were those that had two negative PCRs, clearance, or symptom resolution. Libraries were prepared by immunoSEQ multiplex PCR; TCRdb keeps only in-frame clonotypes and omits some of them. In the table there are about 160,000 clones, more than 70% of which are singletons. The sample originates from a study of blood T cell repertoires in COVID-19. Whole-study context: Specimens from acute and convalescent COVID-19 originated in the United States, Italy and Spain.

The chain employs TRBV11-2 and TRBJ1-5, with 8 positions matching TRBD1. The source material was PBMCs or T cells enriched from blood (not recorded which). This receptor was identified in a man aged 40-50 years who had recovered from COVID-19. For the CDR3, the DNA is TGTGCCAGCAGCTTGACAGGGGTAAATCAGCCCCAGCATTTT. This gives the protein CASSLTGVNQPQHF.